Listed here are 7 T cell receptor beta chains from one sample, sequenced in a study of spatial heterogeneity in lung cancer. These receptors lack a known antigen. Findings and limits, study-wide: Mutation counts in tumors were tracked by counts of expanded intratumoral alpha and beta TCRs.

The sample's time point: sample taken at primary tumor resection. TCRdb reanalysed the 5' RACE reads using MiXCR and keeps one entry per CDR3 protein. The sample includes over 6,000 distinct CDR3 sequences, 13% of them seen just once. Sequences were derived from lung tumor tissue, sampled at surgery. Receptor source: a male donor with early-stage non-small cell lung cancer.

This clonotype is medium-sized (0.01 to 0.1%). The CDR3 sequence: CASSFVAGGTDTQYF. The CDR3 nucleotides read TGCGCCAGCAGTTTTGTAGCGGGGGGGACAGATACGCAGTATTTT. This rearrangement joins TRBV10-2 to TRBJ2-3; 11 bases match TRBD2. V shed 5 bases, J shed 3 bases, and the junction held 4 bases outside the gene matches. The CDR3 extends over 15 amino acids. Germline V gene data show CDR1 as WSHSY and CDR2 as SAAADI.

The table lists this clonotype with many counts. The V and J genes are TRBV3-1 and TRBJ2-2; D uncertain. Germline loops: CDR1 LGHDT, CDR2 YNNKEL (reference sequence). The CDR3 has 16 amino acids. Trimming removed 7 bases at V and 4 bases at J, with 19 bases between. The CDR3 sequence: CASTPSGSRLTGELFF. The DNA for the CDR3 is TGTGCCAGCACGCCATCGGGCAGCCGTCTCACCGGGGAGCTGTTTTTT. The variable domain in full, with the rest retrieved from reference TRBV3-1 and TRBJ2-2, is DTAVSQTPKYLVTQMGNDKSIKCEQNLGHDTMYWYKQDSKKFLKIMFSYNNKELIINETVPNRFSPKSPDKAHLNLHINSLELGDSAVYFCASTPSGSRLTGELFFGEGSRLTVL.

This clonotype was counted at least ten times. The genes are TRBV5-6 and TRBJ2-1; TRBD2 is a possible D gene (5 bases). The germline V gene encodes CDR1 SGHDT and CDR2 YYEEEE. CDR3 size: 15 residues. V lost 6 bases, J lost 2 bases, and 15 bases lay in between. The CDR3 DNA reads as TGTGCCAGCATCCTTCGGGGAAGTGCCTACAATGAGCAGTTCTTC. Protein sequence: CASILRGSAYNEQFF. The variable domain in full, completed from reference TRBV5-6 and TRBJ2-1, reads DAGVTQSPTHLIKTRGQQVTLRCSPKSGHDTVSWYQQALGQGPQFIFQYYEEEERQRGNFPDRFSGHQFPNYSSELNVNALLLGDSALYLCASILRGSAYNEQFFGPGTRLTVL.

The chain links TRBV4-3 to TRBJ1-1; TRBD1 matches 7 bases. The CDR3 is made up of 14 amino acids. Germline-derived CDR1 and CDR2 are LGHNA and YSLEER. V shed 0 bases and J 4 bases; nucleotides not matched to a gene: 2. The CDR3 DNA reads as TGCGCCAGCAGCCAAGATAGGGACAGCACTGAAGCTTTCTTT. Translation gives CASSQDRDSTEAFF.

This clonotype was observed at least ten times. CDR3 DNA: TGTGCCAGCAGCCCCGCTGCAGGCTCTGGAAACACCATATATTTT. It translates to CASSPAAGSGNTIYF. The chain uses TRBV3-1 and TRBJ1-3; D not certain. V was trimmed by 4 bases and J by 0 bases, leaving 10 bases between them. Germline assignment: CDR1 LGHDT and CDR2 YNNKEL (reference sequence). This CDR3 has 15 amino acids.

This clonotype was seen many times. The V and J genes are TRBV30 and TRBJ2-4; D perhaps matches TRBD1 (5 bases). Looked up from germline, CDR1 is GTSNPN and CDR2 is SVGIG (reference sequence). The ends were cut back, 2 bases at V and 8 bases at J, with 10 bases in the middle. This CDR3 spans 12 amino acids. The CDR3: CAWSSGRDIQYF. CDR3 DNA: TGTGCCTGGAGTTCAGGGCGAGACATTCAGTACTTC.

By share, this clonotype counts as medium-sized. The J gene is TRBJ1-4, the V gene TRBV20-1; 10 positions agree with TRBD1. Germline V CDR1 and CDR2: DFQATT, SNEGSKA (reference sequence). J lost 7 bases, V lost 5 bases, and 13 bases had no gene match. The CDR3 loop spans 16 amino acids. As DNA, the CDR3 is TGCAGTGCTCGAAGTCCCGGGACAGGGGACGGTGAAAAACTGTTTTTT. Translating gives CSARSPGTGDGEKLFF.